These T cell receptor beta chains were read from a single sample in a study of PD-L1 blockade in urothelial cancer. The table came from immunoSEQ multiplex PCR; TCRdb's copy has only in-frame clones and leaves some out. The sample has about 30,000 clones; more than 75% are singletons. The sequenced sample was PBMCs, obtained around atezolizumab (anti-PD-L1) treatment. The receptors here all came from a man over 45 with urothelial cancer. Both conserved end residues are part of each CDR3. D genes are given only for firm matches. Rows give clone size only sometimes, using once, few, many, or a class for an expanded clone.

clone_size j_call d_call v_call cdr3_nt cdr3_aa
- TRBJ2-1 - TRBV5-5 TGTGCCAGCAGCATAGCCGCCTCACCCGCCGGATATGAGCAGTTCTTC CASSIAASPAGYEQFF
- TRBJ2-3 - TRBV10-1 TGCGCCAGCAGCGCGGGACGTATCACAGATACGCAGTATTTT CASSAGRITDTQYF
- TRBJ2-2 - TRBV30 TGTGCCTGGAGTGGACAGTACACCGGGGAGCTGTTTTTT CAWSGQYTGELFF
- TRBJ2-1 TRBD1 TRBV5-1 TGCGCCAGCAGCGAGGACAGGGTTTCCCAATATGAGCAGTTCTTC CASSEDRVSQYEQFF
- TRBJ2-1 - TRBV7-9 TGTGCCAGCAGCTTAGCGCTTAGCGTAAGTGAGCAGTTCTTC CASSLALSVSEQFF
- TRBJ1-3 TRBD1 TRBV27 TGTGCCAGCAGTGACAGGGGAGGTGGAAACACCATATATTTT CASSDRGGGNTIYF
once TRBJ2-2 TRBD1 TRBV4-3 TGCGCCAGCAGCCTAGGACAGGCGTCCACCGGGGAGCTGTTTTTT CASSLGQASTGELFF
- TRBJ1-3 TRBD1 TRBV14 TGTGCCAGCAGCCCCATAAGGACAGGAAGTACCTCTGGAAACACCATATATTTT CASSPIRTGSTSGNTIYF
- TRBJ2-7 TRBD1 TRBV5-1 TGCGCCAGCAGCTTGTTACAGGGGGGAACCTACGAGCAGTACTTC CASSLLQGGTYEQYF
- TRBJ1-2 - TRBV4-3 TGCGCCAGCAGCCAAGCAGGGTTGGCTAACTATGGCTACACCTTC CASSQAGLANYGYTF
- TRBJ2-5 TRBD2 TRBV29-1 TGCAGCGTTACTGGCGGGGGAGAGACCCAGTACTTC CSVTGGGETQYF
- TRBJ1-2 - TRBV6-4 TGTGCCAGCAGAAAACAGACAGGCAGCGGCTATGGCTACACCTTC CASRKQTGSGYGYTF
- TRBJ2-2 - TRBV9 TGTGCCAGCAGCCCCCGGCTAGCTGACACCGGGGAGCTGTTTTTT CASSPRLADTGELFF
- TRBJ2-1 TRBD2 TRBV27 TGTGCCAGCAGTTCCGTCGGACTAGCGGGAGACACCTACAATGAGCAGTTCTTC CASSSVGLAGDTYNEQFF
- TRBJ2-1 TRBD2 TRBV7-2 TGTGCCAGCAGCTTAGCCGCTGGACTAGCGGGAGTTGAGCAGTTCTTC CASSLAAGLAGVEQFF
- TRBJ1-1 TRBD1 TRBV6-1 TGTGCCAGCAGCGAACAGGGGGGCACTGAAGCTTTCTTT CASSEQGGTEAFF
few TRBJ2-5 TRBD2 TRBV2 TGTGCCAGCAAAGGGACTAGCGGGCAAGAGACCCAGTACTTC CASKGTSGQETQYF
- TRBJ1-2 TRBD1 TRBV5-1 TGCGCCAGCAGCTTCTCACAGGGGGAGGGCCACACCTTC CASSFSQGEGHTF
- TRBJ2-5 - TRBV7-2 TGTGCCAGCAGCCGGGGGTTGGCCCAGTACTTC CASSRGLAQYF
once TRBJ2-1 - TRBV15 TGTGCCACCAGCAGGGCGGGGAGCTCCTACAATGAGCAGTTCTTC CATSRAGSSYNEQFF
- TRBJ1-6 - TRBV6-6 TGTGCCAGCAGTCCAGGGGCCAATAATTCACCCCTCCACTTT CASSPGANNSPLHF
- TRBJ1-2 - TRBV28 TGTGCCAGCAGTTTATTGGCCCCCAATGGCTACACCTTC CASSLLAPNGYTF
few TRBJ2-5 - TRBV18 TGTGCCAGCCAATCCATAGAGACCCAGTACTTC CASQSIETQYF
- TRBJ1-5 TRBD1 TRBV23-1 TGCGCCAGCACCTCATGCGGGACAGGGCATGTTAGCAATCAGCCCCAGCATTTT CASTSCGTGHVSNQPQHF
- TRBJ2-5 - TRBV6-1 TGTGCCAGCGGGGCCCAGGGGGGAGAGACCCAGTACTTC CASGAQGGETQYF
- TRBJ1-2 - TRBV19 TGTGCCAGTAGCCCGGGACTTCGCGGTAACTATGGCTACACCTTC CASSPGLRGNYGYTF